This T cell receptor (beta chain) was found in a study of identical twins. Germline CDR1 reads DFQATT; CDR2 reads SNEGSKA (reference sequence). The CDR3 contains 15 residues. The V and J ends lost 0 bases and 3 bases, in that order; junction bases with no gene match: 4. TCRdb used MiXCR to reprocess the 5' RACE reads, holding one entry per CDR3 protein. The sample has under 300,000 distinct CDR3 sequences, roughly an eighth seen once. Ten or more counts support this clonotype. The data were also submitted as part of a second study, on yellow fever vaccine responses in identical twins.

Sequenced: memory (CD45RO+) T cells sorted from blood. The chain is built from TRBV20-1 and TRBJ2-2; 7 bases match TRBD1. This receptor was taken from a woman between 18 and 30 years old in good health. The CDR3 nucleotides read TGCAGTGCTAGAGATCGACAGGGATACACCGGGGAGCTGTTTTTT. This codes for CSARDRQGYTGELFF.